This TCR beta chain was captured in a study of T cells in localized non-small cell lung cancer. Whole-study results and caveats: Heterogeneity is still possible, as just one tumor region was sequenced.

Looked up from germline, CDR1 is KGHSH and CDR2 is LQKENI. The CDR3 spans 15 residues. V lost 1 base and J 7 bases, leaving 17 bases between the germline ends. Profiling relied on immunoSEQ multiplex PCR, and the TCRdb table lists in-frame clones only, not all of them. Of 1,500 or so clones listed, 28% are singletons. In regard to this clone: Its antigen is unknown.

This material consisted of normal lung tissue next to the tumor, taken before any cancer treatment. The chain links TRBV18 to TRBJ2-7; D not certain. This TCR derives from a man aged 40-75 years with stage III squamous cell lung carcinoma. CDR3 nucleotides: TGTGCCAGCTCACCACTTCATGGACGCCAAGGGGAGCAGTACTTC. This gives the protein CASSPLHGRQGEQYF.